These 25 T cell receptor beta chains were sequenced from one sample in a study of CD8 T cells in ankylosing spondylitis. TCRdb processed the 5' RACE reads anew with MiXCR; each CDR3 protein has one entry. This sample has about 130,000 distinct CDR3 sequences, with 10% to 12% found just once. Material: blood, either unsorted or a sorted T cell fraction (not recorded which). The receptors come from a female donor with ankylosing spondylitis or in good health (not recorded which).

This clonotype was observed at least ten times. The chain couples TRBV29-1 to TRBJ2-7, with D tentatively TRBD1 (6 bases). CDR3 length: 15 residues. The V and J ends lost 6 bases and 0 bases respectively, with 18 bases between them. Germline V CDR1 and CDR2: SQVTM, ANQGSEA. The CDR3 DNA is TGCAGCGTAGGGACCCGGGACACGAGCTCCTACGAGCAGTACTTC. Amino acid sequence: CSVGTRDTSSYEQYF.

Only a few counts were recorded for this clonotype. The junction shows a germline mismatch at one end, possibly a read error. This chain joins TRBV10-3 and TRBJ2-7, with 9 bases lining up with TRBD1. The CDR3 has 12 residues. Germline V CDR1 and CDR2: ENHRY, SYGVKD. The CDR3 DNA sequence: TGTGCCATCAGTGGATACACGGGACAGGGCCTGTTC. Its translation is CAISGYTGQGLF.

This clonotype was detected ten times or more. V usage is TRBV20-1 and J usage is TRBJ2-7; 8 bases fit TRBD1. The CDR3 is 13 amino acids. Germline trimming cut 6 bases from V and 3 bases from J; bases unmatched to any gene: 7. Germline values: CDR1 DFQATT, CDR2 SNEGSKA (reference sequence). CDR3 sequence (DNA): TGCAGTGCCGAGACAGGGGAAATCTACGAGCAGTACTTC. It specifies CSAETGEIYEQYF.

Comments on this clonotype: This sequence may be a read error, since a much larger clone differs from it by one base. The V and J genes are TRBV5-1 and TRBJ2-2; 8 bases align to TRBD2. Germline CDR1 reads SGHRS; CDR2 reads YFSETQ. CDR3 size: 16 residues. Losses at the gene ends were 6 bases for V and 1 base for J; bases not matched to a gene: 8. Here the CDR3 reads CASNSTTSGNTGELFF. The CDR3 DNA follows: TGCGCCAGCAACTCAACCACTAGCGGGAACACCGGGGAGCTGTTTTTT.

Remarks on this clonotype: A much more abundant neighbour one base away suggests this may be a read error. The chain couples TRBV7-7 to TRBJ2-2, with D possibly matching TRBD1 (5 bases). The CDR3 is 15 amino acids. CDR1 is SSHAT, CDR2 FNYEAQ, per germline (reference sequence). CDR3 loop: CAGSFGQRNTGELFF. The CDR3 DNA reads as TGTGCCGGCAGCTTCGGACAACGGAACACCGGGGAGCTGTTTTTT.

This rearrangement joins TRBV7-3 to TRBJ2-1, with unresolved D. The CDR3 consists of 12 residues. Trimming stripped 0 bases from V and 7 bases from J, with 4 bases between. Germline lookup yields CDR1 SGHTA and CDR2 FQGTGA. Here the CDR3 reads CASSLTRNEQFF. Here the CDR3 DNA reads TGTGCCAGCAGCTTAACCAGGAATGAGCAGTTCTTC.

In this sample, this clonotype turned up many times. J is TRBJ2-5 and V is TRBV5-1, with 10 bases lining up with TRBD2. The CDR3 runs 18 residues. V lost 1 base and J lost 2; bases outside the gene matches: 11. The germline V gene encodes CDR1 SGHRS and CDR2 YFSETQ. In DNA form, the CDR3 reads TGCGCCAGCAGCTTGTCCCCCTCTAGCGGGGGAGGTCAAGAGACCCAGTACTTC. Translated, it gives CASSLSPSSGGGQETQYF.

CDR3 nucleotide sequence: TGTGCCAGCAGTGACCGCCCGGGACCAGGGACGGGGAAGCAGTTCTTC. This gives the protein CASSDRPGPGTGKQFF. V and J are TRBV6-1 and TRBJ2-1; TRBD1 or TRBD2 may be the D gene (5 bases each). This CDR3 contains 16 residues. Germline CDR1 and CDR2: MNHNS and SASEGT. Trimming stripped 3 bases from V and 11 bases from J, with 23 bases between.

This clonotype was counted at least ten times. This chain links TRBV11-2 with TRBJ1-3; 7 bases map to TRBD1. This CDR3 comprises 15 residues. V shed 5 bases, J shed 4 bases, and the junction held 8 bases outside the gene matches. The germline CDR1 and CDR2 sequences are SGHAT and FQNNGV. The CDR3 nucleotides read TGTGCCAGCAGCCTAACCGACAGGGCCGGAAACACCATATATTTT. Protein product: CASSLTDRAGNTIYF.

This clonotype has ten or more counts. This chain connects TRBV12-3 or TRBV12-4 to TRBJ2-2, with TRBD1 identical over 8 bases. CDR3 length equals 14 residues. The V gene end was trimmed by 6 bases and the J gene end by 0 bases; junction bases not matched to a gene: 0. CDR3 bases: TGTGCCAGCAGGGGACAGGCGAACACCGGGGAGCTGTTTTTT. Translating it yields CASRGQANTGELFF.

The table lists this clonotype with many counts. The chain joins TRBV6-2 or TRBV6-3 to TRBJ2-7, with D hard to call. This CDR3 region has 11 residues. Deletions cut 7 bases from V and 4 bases from J, with 8 bases between. Germline CDR1 MNHEY, CDR2 SVGEGT. The chain's CDR3 is CASTNGYEQYF. CDR3 bases: TGTGCCAGCACCAACGGGTACGAGCAGTACTTC.

This clonotype was recorded a few times. The V and J genes are TRBV7-6 and TRBJ2-5, with 11 nucleotides matching TRBD2. V shed 1 base and J 5 bases; nucleotides not matched to a gene: 3. Germline assignment: CDR1 SGHVS and CDR2 FNYEAQ. The CDR3 totals 15 residues. DNA for the CDR3: TGTGCCAGCAGCTTAGTAGCGGGAGGGTGGGAGACCCAGTACTTC. It codes for CASSLVAGGWETQYF.

This clonotype has just a few counts. The V call is TRBV11-3, the J call TRBJ2-3; possible D gene TRBD1, 6 bases. CDR1 is SGHNT, CDR2 YENEEA, per germline. This CDR3 is built from 14 residues. Trimming stripped 5 bases from V and 2 bases from J, with 11 bases between. For the CDR3, the DNA is TGTGCCAGCAGCCCTGACAGGAACACAGATACGCAGTATTTT. It is translated as CASSPDRNTDTQYF.

This clonotype was found many times. V is TRBV5-1 and J is TRBJ1-1, with D possibly being TRBD1 (5 bases). Germline V CDR1 and CDR2: SGHRS, YFSETQ. The V gene lost 6 bases and the J gene lost 7 bases, with 13 bases spanning the gap. CDR3 length equals 12 residues. The CDR3 is CASTRAEGEAFF. The CDR3 DNA follows: TGCGCCAGCACCAGGGCCGAGGGTGAAGCTTTCTTT.

This clonotype has ten or more counts. The chain couples TRBV5-1 to TRBJ2-5; D unclear. The CDR3 length is 13 residues. Trimming took 1 base from V and 3 from J, leaving 7 bases between them. The germline gives CDR1 SGHRS, CDR2 YFSETQ. The CDR3 coding sequence is TGCGCCAGCAGCTTGACCCCCAAAGAGACCCAGTACTTC. The encoded protein is CASSLTPKETQYF.

This clonotype was seen repeatedly, ten times or more. The chain couples TRBV5-1 to TRBJ1-1; D gene unclear. Germline CDR1 SGHRS, CDR2 YFSETQ. The CDR3 covers 16 residues. Trimming pared 0 bases from V and 1 base from J, leaving 13 bases between. The CDR3, as DNA: TGCGCCAGCAGCTTGGCCGATCACAGCACGAACACTGAAGCTTTCTTT. Its protein is CASSLADHSTNTEAFF.

Note on this clonotype: This may be a read error, as it is one base from a much larger clone. The V call is TRBV2, the J call TRBJ2-5; no definite D call. The germline gives CDR1 SNHLY, CDR2 FYNNEI. This CDR3 contains 12 residues. The DNA for the CDR3 is TGTGCCAGCGGTGAACAGAAGGAGACCCAGTACTTC. Translation gives CASGEQKETQYF.

The sample holds many counts of this clonotype. The chain uses TRBV20-1 and TRBJ2-7; 13 bases align to TRBD2. Looked up from germline, CDR1 is DFQATT and CDR2 is SNEGSKA (reference sequence). This CDR3 has 14 residues. The chain's CDR3 is CSVTSGRNVYEQYF. CDR3 DNA sequence: TGCAGCGTGACTAGCGGGAGGAATGTCTACGAGCAGTACTTC.

Ten or more counts support this clonotype. The chain recombines TRBV3-1 with TRBJ2-1; a weak D match, TRBD2 (6 bases). Germline assignment: CDR1 LGHDT and CDR2 YNNKEL (reference sequence). V was pared by 8 bases and J by 7 bases, with 15 bases between. This CDR3 has 13 residues. DNA for the CDR3: TGTGCCAGCGCGGGGCCCATCATGAATGAGCAGTTCTTC. Amino acids: CASAGPIMNEQFF.

This clonotype was picked up many times. The gene calls are TRBV11-2 and TRBJ2-5; 8 bases are a match to TRBD2. The V gene end was trimmed by 1 base and the J gene end by 7 bases; junction bases not matched to a gene: 5. The CDR3 contains 14 residues. The V gene's germline CDR1 is SGHAT and CDR2 FQNNGV. The DNA of the CDR3 is TGTGCCAGCAGCTTAGTATCTGCGGGGGGGACCCAGTACTTC. Its protein is CASSLVSAGGTQYF.

This chain links TRBV7-6 with TRBJ2-2; D is perhaps TRBD2 (7 bases). V gave up 0 bases and J gave up 2 bases, with 13 bases separating them. The CDR3 has 17 residues. The germline gives CDR1 SGHVS, CDR2 FNYEAQ. Here the CDR3 reads CASSLARGTLNTGELFF. CDR3 in DNA: TGTGCCAGCAGCTTAGCGCGGGGGACACTAAACACCGGGGAGCTGTTTTTT. The variable domain in full, completed from reference TRBV7-6 and TRBJ2-2, reads GAGVSQSPRYKVTKRGQDVALRCDPISGHVSLYWYRQALGQGPEFLTYFNYEAQQDKSGLPNDRFSAERPEGSISTLTIQRTEQRDSAMYRCASSLARGTLNTGELFFGEGSRLTVL.

In its sample, this clonotype was seen a few times. The chain has TRBV10-1 and TRBJ2-1; 8 bases are a match to TRBD2. The V and J ends lost 6 bases and 5 bases, in that order; junction bases with no gene match: 6. In germline, CDR1 is WNHNN, CDR2 SYGVQD (reference sequence). CDR3 length: 14 residues. The CDR3 region is CASRATSVDNEQFF. In DNA, the CDR3 is TGCGCCAGCAGGGCGACTAGCGTTGACAATGAGCAGTTCTTC.

This clonotype occurred a few times. The CDR3 protein is CSARDLAGGHNEQFF. CDR3 sequence (DNA): TGCAGTGCTAGGGACCTAGCGGGAGGACACAATGAGCAGTTCTTC. The chain links TRBV20-1 to TRBJ2-1; 11 bases are shared with TRBD2. Germline V gene data show CDR1 as DFQATT and CDR2 as SNEGSKA (reference sequence). This CDR3 comprises 15 residues. The junction had 6 bases not matched to a gene; V was cut back by 3 bases and J by 5 bases.

V usage is TRBV12-3 or TRBV12-4 and J usage is TRBJ1-2; D is unresolved. The CDR3 consists of 12 residues. V was cut by 3 bases and J by 8 bases, with 10 bases left in between. CDR3: CASSFLAGGYTF. In DNA form, the CDR3 reads TGTGCCAGCAGTTTCCTGGCTGGGGGCTACACCTTC.

This clonotype was detected ten times or more. The chain employs TRBV20-1 and TRBJ2-7, with D possibly matching TRBD2 (5 bases). The CDR3 is 13 amino acids. V shed 6 bases and J shed 0 bases, with 12 bases lying between them. In germline, CDR1 is DFQATT, CDR2 SNEGSKA (reference sequence). The CDR3 here is CSAATEGSYEQYF. For the CDR3, the DNA is TGCAGTGCCGCGACCGAGGGCTCCTACGAGCAGTACTTC.